This T cell receptor (beta chain) was documented in a study of shared clonotypes between healthy human individuals. Notes on the study in general: When compared with the clonotypes that were shared by all four sorted-subset donors, the non-shared clonotypes turned out to have lower generation probabilities.

Worth noting for this clone: The antigen is not known.

Healthy and HIV-negative, the adult donors had no recent acute infections or vaccinations. The authors divided CD4+ cells into CD45RA+ naive and CD45RA-negative memory subsets. Trimming took off 5 bases at V and 3 bases at J, with 17 bases between the two ends. The CDR3 spans 15 residues. Germline CDR1 and CDR2: MNHEY and SMNVEV (reference sequence). Generated by immunoSEQ multiplex PCR, the TCRdb table keeps only in-frame clones and is missing some. The repertoire holds about 2.3 million clones, with 93% as singletons. The J gene is TRBJ2-7, the V gene TRBV27; the D gene is possibly TRBD1 (5 bases). The sample comprised naive CD4+ T cells from PBMCs. Subset denoted: CD45RA+ positively selected. The receptor's source is a man aged 18 to 35 in good health. Some clones in this sample may be carry-over from other donors' samples. Here the CDR3 reads CASSVDTTARYEQYF. CDR3 coding DNA: TGTGCCAGCAGTGTCGACACGACAGCGCGCTACGAGCAGTACTTC.